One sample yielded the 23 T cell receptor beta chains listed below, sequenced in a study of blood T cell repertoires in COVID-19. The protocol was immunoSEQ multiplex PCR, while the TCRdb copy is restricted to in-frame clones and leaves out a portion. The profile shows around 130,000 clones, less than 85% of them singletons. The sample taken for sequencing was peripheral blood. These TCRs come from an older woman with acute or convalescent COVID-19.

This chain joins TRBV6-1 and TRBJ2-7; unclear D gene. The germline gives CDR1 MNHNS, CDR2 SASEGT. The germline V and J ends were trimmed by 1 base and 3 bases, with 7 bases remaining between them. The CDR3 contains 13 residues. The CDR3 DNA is TGTGCCAGCAGTGAAGGACTCCACTACGAGCAGTACTTC. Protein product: CASSEGLHYEQYF.

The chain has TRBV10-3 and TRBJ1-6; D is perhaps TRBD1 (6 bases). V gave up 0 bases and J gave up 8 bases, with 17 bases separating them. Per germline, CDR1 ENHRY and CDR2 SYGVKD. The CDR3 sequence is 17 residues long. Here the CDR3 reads CAISESKFQGLHSPLHF. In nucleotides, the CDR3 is TGTGCCATCAGTGAGTCGAAGTTCCAGGGGCTCCATTCACCCCTCCACTTT.

In nucleotides, the CDR3 is TGTGCCACCAGTGTTAGCGGGGGGAGGACAGATACGCAGTATTTT. Protein product: CATSVSGGRTDTQYF. V gene TRBV24-1 combines with J gene TRBJ2-3, with 10 bases matching TRBD2. The junction had 4 bases not matched to a gene; V was cut back by 5 bases and J by 3 bases. Germline CDR1 KGHDR, CDR2 SFDVKD. This CDR3 contains 15 residues.

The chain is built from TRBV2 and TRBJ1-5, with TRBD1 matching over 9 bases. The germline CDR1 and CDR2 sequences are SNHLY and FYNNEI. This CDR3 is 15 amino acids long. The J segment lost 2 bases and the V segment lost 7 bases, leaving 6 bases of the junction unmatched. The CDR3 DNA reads TGTGCCAGCACAAAACAGGGGGCTGGCAATCAGCCCCAGCATTTT. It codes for CASTKQGAGNQPQHF.

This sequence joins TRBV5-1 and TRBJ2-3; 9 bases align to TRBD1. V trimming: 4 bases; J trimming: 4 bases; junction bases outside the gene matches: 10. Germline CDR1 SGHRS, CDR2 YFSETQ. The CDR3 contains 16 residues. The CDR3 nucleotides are TGCGCCAGCAGCCTCTCCGGGACAGGGACGGCAGATACGCAGTATTTT. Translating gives CASSLSGTGTADTQYF.

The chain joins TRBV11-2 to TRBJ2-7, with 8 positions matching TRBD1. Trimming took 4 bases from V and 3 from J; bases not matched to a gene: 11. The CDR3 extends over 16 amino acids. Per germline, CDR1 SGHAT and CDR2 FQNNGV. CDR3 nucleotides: TGTGCCAGCAGCTCAGTCGCCGGGACAGGATACTACGAGCAGTACTTC. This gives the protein CASSSVAGTGYYEQYF. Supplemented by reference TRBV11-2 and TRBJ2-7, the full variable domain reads EAGVAQSPRYKIIEKRQSVAFWCNPISGHATLYWYQQILGQGPKLLIQFQNNGVVDDSQLPKDRFSAERLKGVDSTLKIQPAKLEDSAVYLCASSSVAGTGYYEQYFGPGTRLTVT.

CDR3 coding DNA: TGCGCCAGCAGAACGGCAGGGGCCTACCAAGAGACCCAGTACTTC. This codes for CASRTAGAYQETQYF. The chain recombines TRBV5-1 with TRBJ2-5; maybe TRBD1 (6 bases). This CDR3 spans 15 amino acids. Germline CDR1 is SGHRS and CDR2 is YFSETQ. With 5 bases removed from V and 0 bases from J, the gap between germline ends came to 14 bases.

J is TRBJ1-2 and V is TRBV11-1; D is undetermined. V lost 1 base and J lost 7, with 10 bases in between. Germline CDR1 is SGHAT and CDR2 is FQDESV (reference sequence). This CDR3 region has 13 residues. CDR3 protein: CASSLGTTSGYTF. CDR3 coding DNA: TGTGCCAGCAGCTTAGGGACTACATCTGGCTACACCTTC.

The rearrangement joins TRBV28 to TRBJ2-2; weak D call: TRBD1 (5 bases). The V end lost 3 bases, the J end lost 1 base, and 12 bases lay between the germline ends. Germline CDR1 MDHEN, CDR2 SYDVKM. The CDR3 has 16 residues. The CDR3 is CASSFPGRVNTGELFF. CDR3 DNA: TGTGCCAGCAGTTTTCCCGGCAGGGTGAACACCGGGGAGCTGTTTTTT.

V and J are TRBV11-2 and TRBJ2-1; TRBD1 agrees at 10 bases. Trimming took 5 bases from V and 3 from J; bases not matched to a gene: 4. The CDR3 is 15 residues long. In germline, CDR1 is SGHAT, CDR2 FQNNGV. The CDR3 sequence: CASSVGQGGYNEQFF. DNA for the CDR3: TGTGCCAGCAGCGTCGGACAGGGGGGCTACAATGAGCAGTTCTTC.

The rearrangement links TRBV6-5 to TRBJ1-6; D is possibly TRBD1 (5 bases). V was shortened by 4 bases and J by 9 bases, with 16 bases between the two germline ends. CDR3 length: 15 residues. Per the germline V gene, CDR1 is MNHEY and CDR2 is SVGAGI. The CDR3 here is CASSSRDSSFSPLHF. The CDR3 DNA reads TGTGCCAGCAGTTCCCGCGACAGCTCTTTTTCACCCCTCCACTTT.

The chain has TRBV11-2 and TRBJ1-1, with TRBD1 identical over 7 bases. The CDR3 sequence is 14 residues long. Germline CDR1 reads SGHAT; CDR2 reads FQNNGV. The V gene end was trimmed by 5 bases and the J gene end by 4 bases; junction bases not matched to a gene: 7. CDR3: CASSGDRVGTEAFF. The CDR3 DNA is TGTGCCAGCAGCGGCGACAGGGTGGGCACTGAAGCTTTCTTT.

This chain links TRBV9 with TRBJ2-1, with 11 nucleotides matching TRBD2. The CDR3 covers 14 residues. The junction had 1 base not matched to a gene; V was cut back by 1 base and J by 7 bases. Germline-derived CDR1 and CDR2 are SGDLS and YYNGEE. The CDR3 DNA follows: TGTGCCAGCAGCGTACTAGCGGGGGGAAATGAGCAGTTCTTC. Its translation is CASSVLAGGNEQFF.

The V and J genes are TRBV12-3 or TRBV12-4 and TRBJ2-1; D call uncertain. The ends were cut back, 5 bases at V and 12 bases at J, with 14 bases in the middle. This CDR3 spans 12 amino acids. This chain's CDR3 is CASSADVGGQFF. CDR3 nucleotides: TGTGCCAGCAGTGCCGACGTCGGCGGGCAGTTCTTC.

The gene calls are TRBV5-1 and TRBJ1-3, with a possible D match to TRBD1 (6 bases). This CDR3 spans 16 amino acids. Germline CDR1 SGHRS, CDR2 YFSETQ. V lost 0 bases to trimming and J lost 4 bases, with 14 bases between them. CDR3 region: CASSLAGTTFGNTIYF. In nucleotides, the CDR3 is TGCGCCAGCAGCTTGGCCGGGACAACCTTCGGAAACACCATATATTTT.

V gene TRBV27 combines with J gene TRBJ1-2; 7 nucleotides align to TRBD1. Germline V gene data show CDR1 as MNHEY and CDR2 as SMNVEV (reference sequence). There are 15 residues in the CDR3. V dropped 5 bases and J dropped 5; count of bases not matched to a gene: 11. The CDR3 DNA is TGTGCCAGCAGTCGTACAGGGGCAATAGGGTATGGCTACACCTTC. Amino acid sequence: CASSRTGAIGYGYTF.

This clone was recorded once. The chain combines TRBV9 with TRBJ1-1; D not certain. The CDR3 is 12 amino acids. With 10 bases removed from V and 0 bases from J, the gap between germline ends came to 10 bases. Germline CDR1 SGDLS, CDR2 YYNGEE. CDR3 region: CAVRRVNTEAFF. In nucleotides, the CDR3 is TGTGCCGTTAGGCGGGTGAACACTGAAGCTTTCTTT.

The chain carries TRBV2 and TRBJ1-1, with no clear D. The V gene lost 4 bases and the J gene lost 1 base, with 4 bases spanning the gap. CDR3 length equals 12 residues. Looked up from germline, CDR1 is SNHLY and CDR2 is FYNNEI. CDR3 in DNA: TGTGCCAGCAGTGCAGAGAACACTGAAGCTTTCTTT. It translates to CASSAENTEAFF.

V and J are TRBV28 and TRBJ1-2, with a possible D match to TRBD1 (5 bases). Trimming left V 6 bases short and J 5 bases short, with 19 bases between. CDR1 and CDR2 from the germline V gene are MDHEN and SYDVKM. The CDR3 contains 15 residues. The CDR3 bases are TGTGCCAGCAGCCTGGGGGGTGGTCGTGGGTATGGCTACACCTTC. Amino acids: CASSLGGGRGYGYTF.

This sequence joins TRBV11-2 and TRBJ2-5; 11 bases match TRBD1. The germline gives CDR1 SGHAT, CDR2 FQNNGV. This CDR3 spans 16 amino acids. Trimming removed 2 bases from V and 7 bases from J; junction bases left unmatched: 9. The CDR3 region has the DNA TGTGCCAGCAGCTTAAATACAGGGACAGGGGGACGGACCCAGTACTTC. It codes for CASSLNTGTGGRTQYF. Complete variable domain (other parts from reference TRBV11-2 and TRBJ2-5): EAGVAQSPRYKIIEKRQSVAFWCNPISGHATLYWYQQILGQGPKLLIQFQNNGVVDDSQLPKDRFSAERLKGVDSTLKIQPAKLEDSAVYLCASSLNTGTGGRTQYFGPGTRLLVL.

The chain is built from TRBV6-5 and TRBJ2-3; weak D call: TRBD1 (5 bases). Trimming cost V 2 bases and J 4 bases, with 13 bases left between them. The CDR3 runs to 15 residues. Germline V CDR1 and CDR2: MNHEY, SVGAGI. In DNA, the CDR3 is TGTGCCAGCAGTTACAGGGGCTTTACGTCAGATACGCAGTATTTT. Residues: CASSYRGFTSDTQYF.

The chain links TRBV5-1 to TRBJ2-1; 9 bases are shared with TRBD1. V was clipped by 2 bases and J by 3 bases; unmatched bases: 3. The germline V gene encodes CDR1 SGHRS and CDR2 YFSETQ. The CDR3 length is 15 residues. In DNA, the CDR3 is TGCGCCAGCAGCTTTGGGGACAGGGACTACAATGAGCAGTTCTTC. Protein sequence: CASSFGDRDYNEQFF.

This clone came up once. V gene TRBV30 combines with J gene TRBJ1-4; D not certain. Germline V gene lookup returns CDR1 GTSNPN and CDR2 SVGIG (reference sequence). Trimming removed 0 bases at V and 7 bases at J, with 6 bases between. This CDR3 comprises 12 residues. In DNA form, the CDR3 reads TGTGCCTGGAGTGTGGCCCCTGAAAAACTGTTTTTT. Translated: CAWSVAPEKLFF.